A selection of T cell receptor beta chains follows, all from one sample in a study of cytomegalovirus exposure and HLA in healthy donors. Some clones are missing from TCRdb's copy, which holds only in-frame ones; the method was immunoSEQ multiplex PCR. The sample holds some 160,000 clones, roughly 82% seen once. Material: PBMCs. Receptors were obtained from a woman aged 25-40 years in good health and CMV-seronegative. The CDR3 runs from the conserved cysteine through the conserved F or W.

V gene	J gene	CDR3 protein
TRBV5-1	TRBJ2-7	CASRLRTGFDPYEQYF
TRBV5-4	TRBJ2-3	CASSFPTGVRETDTQYF
TRBV7-6	TRBJ2-5	CASTSSSGETQYF
TRBV19	TRBJ2-3	CASSITFEGDTQYF
TRBV7-8	TRBJ2-6	CASSLARAVPGANVLTF
TRBV7-8	.	CASSLDIFRGSNSYEQYF
TRBV7-9	TRBJ2-7	CASSLEPQYEQYF
TRBV4-1	TRBJ2-3	CASSYSQDSSTDTQYF
TRBV29-1	TRBJ2-7	CSGTAGGGSYEQYF
TRBV18	TRBJ1-1	CASSPQGGTEAFF
TRBV30	TRBJ2-7	CAWSASGYEQYF
TRBV5-1	TRBJ2-2	CASSLVGSNTGELFF
TRBV9	TRBJ2-3	CASSVLGGFTDTQYF
TRBV4-2	TRBJ2-7	CASSPWTGEDYEQYF
TRBV28	TRBJ2-5	CASSYDPLASHDFIQETQYF
TRBV7-8	TRBJ2-3	CASNDAGTLATDTQYF
TRBV4-2	TRBJ2-3	CASSQDWGLAGARTDTQYF
TRBV27	TRBJ2-6	CASSPPQGSGANVLTF
TRBV9	TRBJ2-2	CATQPLGQGNTGELFF
TRBV28	TRBJ2-3	CASSSGTFRAGGTDTQYF
TRBV21-1	TRBJ2-7	CARQTTDYEQYF
TRBV7-3	TRBJ1-2	CASSLIGGDRVGYGYTF
TRBV18	TRBJ1-6	CAVSPEGQNSPLHF
TRBV5-4	TRBJ1-1	CASSQGGTEAFF
TRBV6-6	TRBJ2-7	CASSYSGRGNQYF
TRBV7-9	TRBJ1-2	CASSPPGQGVYGYTF
TRBV29-1	TRBJ2-3	CSVEGISGMSTDTQYF
TRBV5-1	.	CASSLADRTGNHEQYF
TRBV30	TRBJ2-4	CAWSALAGVNIQYF
TRBV19	TRBJ2-1	CASSTLSYNEQFF
TRBV9	TRBJ1-5	CASSRTGNGQPQHF
TRBV28	TRBJ1-1	CASSPMGSLTEAFF
TRBV28	TRBJ1-2	CASSLTGAGGYTF
TRBV5-1	TRBJ2-1	CASSLGGLAGGLGNEQFF
TRBV11-1	TRBJ2-1	CASSSQGASYNEQFF
TRBV18	TRBJ1-1	CASSLYQGANMNTEAFF
TRBV2	TRBJ1-1	CASVLGRLNTEAFF
TRBV9	TRBJ1-1	CASSARQGTMNTEAFF
TRBV19	TRBJ2-7	CASSVNSYEQYF
TRBV7-9	TRBJ1-2	CASSLGGSRGLVGYTF
TRBV27	TRBJ1-1	CASSLRGQYTEAFF
TRBV6-1	TRBJ2-7	CASSEFRDTFYEQYF
TRBV19	TRBJ1-5	CASRDKGGHQPQHF
TRBV29-1	TRBJ2-1	CSVSSGAPAEQFF
TRBV27	TRBJ2-3	CASSFGGSADTQYF
TRBV7-9	TRBJ2-5	CASSPRTSGRALETQYF
TRBV10-1	TRBJ1-1	CASSRSMNTEAFF
TRBV19	TRBJ1-2	CASSIKGAHGYTF
TRBV30	TRBJ2-7	CAWSVRLAGSYEQYF